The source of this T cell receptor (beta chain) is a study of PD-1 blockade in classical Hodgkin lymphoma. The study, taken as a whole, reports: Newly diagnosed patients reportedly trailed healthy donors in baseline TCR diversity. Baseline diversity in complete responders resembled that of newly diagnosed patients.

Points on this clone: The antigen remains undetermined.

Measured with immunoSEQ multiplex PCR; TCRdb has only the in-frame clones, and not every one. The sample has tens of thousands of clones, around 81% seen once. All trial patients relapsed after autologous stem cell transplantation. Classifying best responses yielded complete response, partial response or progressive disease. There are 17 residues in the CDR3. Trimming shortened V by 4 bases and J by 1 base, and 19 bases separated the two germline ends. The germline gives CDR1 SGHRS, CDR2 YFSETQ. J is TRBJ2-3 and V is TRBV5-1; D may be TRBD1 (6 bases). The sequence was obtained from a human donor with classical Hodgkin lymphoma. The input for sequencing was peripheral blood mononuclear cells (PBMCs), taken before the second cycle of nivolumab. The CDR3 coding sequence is TGCGCCAGCAGCCCACAGGGCCCTCCCAGTCGCACAGATACGCAGTATTTT. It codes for CASSPQGPPSRTDTQYF.